These 26 T cell receptor beta chains came from one sample sequenced in a study of technical replicates of blood from a few donors. Some clones are missing from TCRdb's copy, which holds only in-frame ones; the method was immunoSEQ multiplex PCR. The sample has 95,000 to 100,000 clones; 96% are singletons. The sequencing sample was made of T cells isolated from PBMCs. The receptors come from a human donor in good health.

The gene calls are TRBV5-5 and TRBJ2-3; 8 bases fit TRBD2. V was clipped by 5 bases and J by 2 bases; unmatched bases: 7. CDR1 and CDR2 from the germline V gene are SGHKS and YYEKEE (reference sequence). This CDR3 is built from 15 residues. CDR3 region: CASRTLAGPTDTQYF. The DNA of the CDR3 is TGTGCCAGCAGGACTCTAGCGGGCCCCACAGATACGCAGTATTTT.

A single count supports this clone. This chain connects TRBV29-1 to TRBJ1-2, with D possibly being TRBD1 (5 bases). Germline values: CDR1 SQVTM, CDR2 ANQGSEA. The V end was cut by 6 bases, the J end by 4 bases, with 24 bases between. CDR3 size: 16 residues. DNA for the CDR3: TGCAGCGTCTACTTGGGAACCGACAGCGTAATCTATGGCTACACCTTC. It translates to CSVYLGTDSVIYGYTF.

The table lists this clone with a count of one. The gene calls are TRBV11-1 and TRBJ2-3; D unclear. This CDR3 contains 11 residues. Germline V lookup: CDR1 SGHAT, CDR2 FQDESV (reference sequence). V was cut by 3 bases and J by 7 bases, with 5 bases left in between. CDR3 sequence: CASSFLYTQYF. CDR3 DNA sequence: TGTGCCAGCAGCTTCCTCTATACGCAGTATTTT.

The genes are TRBV6-5 and TRBJ1-2; 11 bases align to TRBD1. The CDR3 loop spans 15 amino acids. Trimming at V came to 7 bases and at J to 2 bases, leaving 6 bases not matched to a gene. Per the germline V gene, CDR1 is MNHEY and CDR2 is SVGAGI. The CDR3 loop is CASNPGQGVNYGYTF. CDR3 nucleotides: TGTGCCAGCAATCCGGGACAGGGGGTAAACTATGGCTACACCTTC.

This clone appeared a single time. V and J are TRBV19 and TRBJ2-1; D possibly corresponds to TRBD1 (6 bases). The CDR3 runs 16 residues. V was clipped by 3 bases and J by 0 bases, with 12 bases between them. Germline loops: CDR1 LNHDA, CDR2 SQIVND (reference sequence). The CDR3, as DNA: TGTGCCAGTAGTATTCACAGGGCGAGCTCCTACAATGAGCAGTTCTTC. It codes for CASSIHRASSYNEQFF. Using reference TRBV19 and TRBJ2-1 for the parts outside the CDR3, the full variable domain is DGGITQSPKYLFRKEGQNVTLSCEQNLNHDAMYWYRQDPGQGLRLIYYSQIVNDFQKGDIAEGYSVSREKKESFPLTVTSAQKNPTAFYLCASSIHRASSYNEQFFGPGTRLTVL.

V is TRBV11-2 and J is TRBJ2-7, with no clear D. The CDR3 sequence is 16 residues long. Germline lookup yields CDR1 SGHAT and CDR2 FQNNGV. Trimming removed 4 bases from V and 3 bases from J, with 19 bases in between. CDR3 in amino acids: CASSSEGRFLSYEQYF. The CDR3 DNA reads as TGTGCCAGCAGCTCGGAAGGCAGGTTTCTTAGCTACGAGCAGTACTTC. The whole variable domain, remainder taken from reference TRBV11-2 and TRBJ2-7, is EAGVAQSPRYKIIEKRQSVAFWCNPISGHATLYWYQQILGQGPKLLIQFQNNGVVDDSQLPKDRFSAERLKGVDSTLKIQPAKLEDSAVYLCASSSEGRFLSYEQYFGPGTRLTVT.

The table lists this clone with a few counts. The V call is TRBV7-3, the J call TRBJ1-6; 8 bases are shared with TRBD1. Germline V lookup: CDR1 SGHTA, CDR2 FQGTGA. V gave up 5 bases and J gave up 8 bases; unmatched junction bases: 5. This CDR3 contains 14 residues. The CDR3 is CASSLDRGHSPLHF. CDR3 coding DNA: TGTGCCAGCAGCCTAGACAGGGGTCATTCACCCCTCCACTTT.

The chain joins TRBV10-3 to TRBJ1-2; TRBD1 matches at 7 bases. This CDR3 has 15 amino acids. CDR1 is ENHRY and CDR2 is SYGVKD in the germline V gene. V dropped 6 bases and J dropped 1; count of bases not matched to a gene: 8. This CDR3 reads CAIRGQQYFNYGYTF. The CDR3 DNA reads as TGTGCCATCAGGGGACAGCAGTACTTTAACTATGGCTACACCTTC.

This clone was recorded only once. This chain joins TRBV2 and TRBJ2-2; D might be TRBD2 (5 bases). The germline gives CDR1 SNHLY, CDR2 FYNNEI. This CDR3 has 14 amino acids. V dropped 4 bases and J dropped 5 bases, with 11 bases sitting between them. The CDR3 reads CASSGLRGTGELFF. Written as DNA, the CDR3 is TGTGCCAGCAGTGGCCTCCGAGGGACCGGGGAGCTGTTTTTT.

The J gene is TRBJ1-2, the V gene TRBV19; the D gene is possibly TRBD1 (6 bases). The CDR3 is made up of 13 amino acids. Trimming shortened V by 6 bases and J by 6 bases, and 14 bases separated the two germline ends. Germline V CDR1 and CDR2: LNHDA, SQIVND (reference sequence). CDR3 DNA sequence: TGTGCCAGTAGATCGAACAGGGTAGATGGCTACACCTTC. It specifies CASRSNRVDGYTF.

This clone came up once. The CDR3 DNA is TGTGCCAGCTCACACCCCGGGACTAGCGACGAGCAGTACTTC. As protein: CASSHPGTSDEQYF. The chain links TRBV18 to TRBJ2-7; TRBD2 agrees at 10 bases. J lost 5 bases, V lost 4 bases, and 5 bases had no gene match. The CDR3 sequence is 14 residues long. Germline V CDR1 and CDR2: KGHSH, LQKENI.

The J gene is TRBJ2-7, the V gene TRBV28; possible D gene TRBD1, 5 bases. Deletions cut 5 bases from V and 3 bases from J, with 17 bases between. CDR1 is MDHEN, CDR2 SYDVKM, per germline. There are 15 residues in the CDR3. CDR3 bases: TGTGCCAGCAGTAAGACAGTAGGATCCATCTACGAGCAGTACTTC. It yields the protein CASSKTVGSIYEQYF.

The CDR3 region has the DNA TGCGCCAGCAGTCGGAGGGGAATGGAGACCCAGTACTTC. Its translation: CASSRRGMETQYF. The chain couples TRBV5-1 to TRBJ2-5; TRBD2 is a possible D gene (6 bases). The CDR3 totals 13 residues. Germline V gene lookup returns CDR1 SGHRS and CDR2 YFSETQ. The germline V and J ends were trimmed by 5 bases and 5 bases, with 13 bases remaining between them.

J is TRBJ1-2 and V is TRBV21-1; the table's D call of TRBD1 was not tested on the DNA. TRBV21-1 corresponds to a pseudogene. The CDR3 length is 18 residues. The CDR3 is CASSKIRTGGFPNYGYTF. CDR3 coding DNA: TGTGCCAGCAGCAAGATTAGGACAGGGGGCTTTCCTAACTATGGCTACACCTTC.

The chain has TRBV30 and TRBJ2-7; D may be TRBD2 (5 bases). CDR1 and CDR2 from the germline V gene are GTSNPN and SVGIG (reference sequence). The CDR3 extends over 13 amino acids. V was clipped by 8 bases and J by 4 bases, with 18 bases between them. The CDR3 coding sequence is TGTGCCGGAAGGGCTAGCCTTAAGTACGAGCAGTACTTC. Translated, it gives CAGRASLKYEQYF.

V usage is TRBV5-1 and J usage is TRBJ2-5; TRBD2 matches at 8 bases. V lost 4 bases and J lost 3; bases outside the gene matches: 5. This CDR3 spans 14 amino acids. CDR1 and CDR2 (germline): SGHRS, YFSETQ. The CDR3 reads CASSPGGQKETQYF. The CDR3 DNA reads as TGCGCCAGCAGCCCGGGGGGGCAGAAAGAGACCCAGTACTTC.

The chain employs TRBV28 and TRBJ2-3, with 7 positions matching TRBD1. CDR3 length equals 19 residues. The germline gives CDR1 MDHEN, CDR2 SYDVKM. The trim removed 6 bases at V and 3 bases at J, leaving 21 bases unmatched. The CDR3 DNA reads as TGTGCCAGCAGCTCGTACGTTAGAACCGACAGGGTGGGGACAGATACGCAGTATTTT. It encodes CASSSYVRTDRVGTDTQYF. Full variable domain (missing parts from reference TRBV28 and TRBJ2-3): DVKVTQSSRYLVKRTGEKVFLECVQDMDHENMFWYRQDPGLGLRLIYFSYDVKMKEKGDIPEGYSVSREKKERFSLILESASTNQTSMYLCASSSYVRTDRVGTDTQYFGPGTRLTVL.

The chain joins TRBV5-1 to TRBJ2-7; D is uncertain. With 0 bases removed from V and 2 bases from J, the gap between germline ends came to 9 bases. The germline V gene encodes CDR1 SGHRS and CDR2 YFSETQ. CDR3 length: 14 amino acids. Here the CDR3 reads CASSLDPSTYEQYF. The CDR3 nucleotides read TGCGCCAGCAGCTTGGATCCGAGCACCTACGAGCAGTACTTC.

The gene calls are TRBV15 and TRBJ2-5, with D possibly matching TRBD2 (5 bases). V shed 0 bases and J shed 5 bases, with 19 bases lying between them. The CDR3 loop spans 17 amino acids. The V gene's germline CDR1 is LNHNV and CDR2 YYDKDF (reference sequence). The CDR3 here is CATSRDLTRPLGETQYF. The CDR3 coding sequence is TGTGCCACCAGCAGAGATCTAACTAGGCCCCTGGGGGAGACCCAGTACTTC.

The J gene is TRBJ1-1, the V gene TRBV9; unclear D gene. Trimming removed 2 bases at V and 0 bases at J, with 8 bases between. Germline CDR1 SGDLS, CDR2 YYNGEE. CDR3 length: 14 residues. Here the CDR3 reads CASSVAEMNTEAFF. DNA for the CDR3: TGTGCCAGCAGCGTTGCAGAAATGAACACTGAAGCTTTCTTT.

The chain joins TRBV5-6 to TRBJ1-2; 10 bases line up with TRBD1. Looked up from germline, CDR1 is SGHDT and CDR2 is YYEEEE. The CDR3 sequence is 15 residues long. J gave up 8 bases and V 3 bases, and 10 bases lay outside the gene matches. CDR3 nucleotide sequence: TGTGCCAGCAGCTCCGGGACAGGGGCTGTATCCGGCTACACCTTC. Protein sequence: CASSSGTGAVSGYTF.

This CDR3 is CASSDGGADNEQFF. Here the CDR3 DNA reads TGCGCCAGCAGTGATGGGGGCGCGGACAATGAGCAGTTCTTC. The chain has TRBV10-2 and TRBJ2-1, with D possibly TRBD1 on 6 matching bases. Germline CDR1 reads WSHSY; CDR2 reads SAAADI. The CDR3 runs 14 residues. The V gene lost 3 bases and the J gene lost 5 bases, with 11 bases spanning the gap.

The chain is built from TRBV28 and TRBJ1-1; TRBD1 might be the D (5 bases). Trimming removed 7 bases from V and 7 bases from J, with 22 bases in between. The CDR3 has 15 residues. Germline loops: CDR1 MDHEN, CDR2 SYDVKM. This CDR3 reads CASTSIGTTTDEAFF. The CDR3 DNA reads TGTGCCAGCACCTCCATTGGCACCACGACAGATGAAGCTTTCTTT.

V and J are TRBV5-1 and TRBJ2-3; 9 positions agree with TRBD2. V shed 0 bases and J 1 base; nucleotides not matched to a gene: 3. The CDR3 is 16 residues long. In germline, CDR1 is SGHRS, CDR2 YFSETQ. DNA of the CDR3: TGCGCCAGCAGCTTGGCCGCTAGCGGGGGCACAGATACGCAGTATTTT. Translating gives CASSLAASGGTDTQYF.

The chain is built from TRBV7-2 and TRBJ1-5; unclear D gene. Germline V gene lookup returns CDR1 SGHTA and CDR2 FQGNSA. The CDR3 spans 14 residues. Trimming removed 3 bases at V and 7 bases at J, with 13 bases between. Here the CDR3 reads CASSFPQAGQPQHF. The CDR3 DNA is TGTGCCAGCAGCTTTCCCCAGGCGGGACAGCCCCAGCATTTT. The full variable domain, rest sourced from reference TRBV7-2 and TRBJ1-5, is GAGVSQSPSNKVTEKGKDVELRCDPISGHTALYWYRQSLGQGLEFLIYFQGNSAPDKSGLPSDRFSAERTGGSVSTLTIQRTQQEDSAVYLCASSFPQAGQPQHFGDGTRLSIL.

The chain employs TRBV25-1 and TRBJ1-2, with TRBD1 identical over 7 bases. The CDR3 length is 14 residues. Trimming took 6 bases from V and 8 from J; bases not matched to a gene: 12. Germline lookup yields CDR1 MGHDK and CDR2 SYGVNS. CDR3 amino acids: CASSPKETGKGYTF. The CDR3 DNA reads TGTGCCAGCAGCCCAAAAGAGACAGGGAAAGGCTACACCTTC.